Listed below are T cell receptor beta chains from one sample, sequenced in a study of naive and memory T cell subsets. From the 5' RACE reads, TCRdb called clonotypes with MiXCR, one entry per CDR3 protein. This sample has roughly 62,000 distinct CDR3 sequences, with approximately 6.6% found just once. The receptors stem from a male donor in good health. Each CDR3 is given with its conserved first and last residue. The D gene is left open where the match is weak. Some rows mark clone size as missing; the rest say once, few, many or name a class of expanded clone.

j_call,d_call,v_call,clone_size,cdr3_aa,cdr3_nt
TRBJ2-6,-,TRBV18,many,CASSPGDSGANVLTF,TGTGCCAGCTCACCAGGGGACTCTGGGGCCAACGTCCTGACTTTC
TRBJ2-2,-,TRBV24-1,-,CATSDSPKGAVPAKTGELFF,TGTGCCACCAGTGATTCTCCTAAGGGAGCGGTTCCCGCGAAGACAGGGGAGCTGTTTTTT
TRBJ2-5,-,TRBV12-3/TRBV12-4,few,CASSLLTAETQYF,TGTGCCAGCAGTTTGCTAACAGCAGAGACCCAGTACTTC
TRBJ2-3,TRBD1,TRBV12-3/TRBV12-4,many,CASSLELGGQGKGVGTDTQYF,TGTGCCAGCAGTTTAGAGTTGGGTGGACAGGGAAAGGGAGTTGGCACAGATACGCAGTATTTT
TRBJ2-3,-,TRBV7-2,-,CAARGVGTDTQYF,TGTGCCGCGCGGGGAGTTGGCACAGATACGCAGTATTTT
TRBJ1-1,-,TRBV5-1,-,CASSLLSNTEAFF,TGCGCCAGCAGCTTGCTTTCGAACACTGAAGCTTTCTTT
TRBJ2-5,TRBD1,TRBV7-8,many,CASSPRTGGPEETQYF,TGTGCCAGCAGCCCAAGGACAGGGGGGCCAGAAGAGACCCAGTACTTC
TRBJ2-1,-,TRBV5-4,-,CASSPRPPREHNEQFF,TGTGCCAGCAGTCCCCGGCCCCCCAGGGAGCACAATGAGCAGTTCTTC
TRBJ1-1,-,TRBV12-3/TRBV12-4,-,CASSFGNAEAFF,TGTGCCAGCAGTTTCGGAAACGCTGAAGCTTTCTTT
TRBJ2-3,TRBD2,TRBV7-8,few,CASSPLAGQGTDTQYF,TGTGCCAGCAGCCCACTAGCGGGACAAGGCACAGATACGCAGTATTTT
TRBJ1-3,-,TRBV5-5,many,CASSLPGAVSGNTIYF,TGTGCCAGCAGCTTGCCAGGGGCCGTCTCTGGAAACACCATATATTTT
TRBJ1-3,-,TRBV29-1,many,CSVGRGNTIYF,TGCAGCGTTGGCAGGGGAAACACCATATATTTT
TRBJ1-1,-,TRBV30,few,CAWRRQEGTEAFF,TGTGCCTGGAGAAGGCAGGAGGGGACTGAAGCTTTCTTT
TRBJ2-3,TRBD1,TRBV18,many,CASSQRDRGIRDTQYF,TGTGCCAGCTCCCAACGGGACAGGGGGATCAGGGATACGCAGTATTTT
TRBJ2-3,-,TRBV6-5,-,CASSRGGNRAADTQYF,TGTGCCAGCAGTAGGGGGGGCAACAGGGCCGCAGATACGCAGTATTTT